A selection of T cell receptor beta chains follows, all from one sample in a study of OX40 agonist ivuxolimab in advanced cancers. TCRdb's copy holds only in-frame clones and misses some; the assay was immunoSEQ multiplex PCR. The sample holds approximately 94,000 clones; under 95% are singletons and the top ten take 0.5% to 0.65%. Specimen: CD4+ or CD8+ T cells sorted from blood, collected in a trial of the OX40 agonist ivuxolimab. These receptors all stem from an adult with an advanced solid tumor such as melanoma, head and neck, liver or kidney cancer. The conserved cysteine and the conserved F or W are not part of the CDR3 here. The D gene is left open where the match is weak. Some rows mark clone size as missing; the rest say once, few, many or name a class of expanded clone.

length: 14; D: -; size: few; V: TRBV9; CDR3: ASSVEGGNKRETQY
length: 12; D: -; size: once; V: TRBV19; CDR3: ASSIGWTTYEQY
length: 12; D: -; size: -; V: TRBV10-3; CDR3: AIAWDPPNNEQF
length: 11; D: -; size: -; V: TRBV4-2; CDR3: ASSQDRPQPQH
length: 14; D: TRBD1; size: -; V: TRBV6-1; CDR3: ASSEKNRGRVYGYT
length: 12; D: -; size: -; V: TRBV5-1; CDR3: ASSLDTPNYGYT
length: 10; D: TRBD1; size: -; V: TRBV28; CDR3: ASGNRGYEQY
length: 11; D: -; size: -; V: TRBV28; CDR3: ASSSPGADTQY
length: 10; D: -; size: -; V: TRBV9; CDR3: ASSATFYEQY
length: 13; D: TRBD1; size: -; V: TRBV27; CDR3: ASSLLGTGDLGYT
length: 16; D: -; size: -; V: TRBV19; CDR3: ASSKRSGHTATNEKLF
length: 11; D: -; size: -; V: TRBV7-6; CDR3: ASSNTWGNEQF
length: 13; D: TRBD2; size: -; V: TRBV9; CDR3: ASSPGREGRYEQF
length: 14; D: TRBD2; size: -; V: TRBV4-2; CDR3: ASSQDGSGGAYEQY
length: 13; D: TRBD2; size: -; V: TRBV7-3; CDR3: ASSLTLSEAGKQF
length: 11; D: TRBD1; size: once; V: TRBV18; CDR3: ASSPFDRGEQY
length: 13; D: -; size: -; V: TRBV4-3; CDR3: ASSPSRGRRGEQF
length: 11; D: -; size: once; V: TRBV27; CDR3: ASSFIGGDTQY
length: 13; D: TRBD1; size: -; V: TRBV19; CDR3: ASSKRTGGNEKLF
length: 13; D: -; size: -; V: TRBV6-1; CDR3: ASTLGPGGYYEQY
length: 13; D: TRBD2; size: -; V: TRBV19; CDR3: ASSTLAGGSNEQF
length: 13; D: TRBD1; size: -; V: TRBV4-3; CDR3: ASSQGGQGGYGYT
length: 11; D: -; size: -; V: TRBV7-2; CDR3: ASSPQGGQPQH
length: 11; D: -; size: -; V: TRBV12-5; CDR3: ASGWAGQNEQY
length: 15; D: -; size: -; V: TRBV6-1; CDR3: ASREQGESSGANVLT
length: 14; D: -; size: -; V: TRBV15; CDR3: ATSRAVSSSSYEQY